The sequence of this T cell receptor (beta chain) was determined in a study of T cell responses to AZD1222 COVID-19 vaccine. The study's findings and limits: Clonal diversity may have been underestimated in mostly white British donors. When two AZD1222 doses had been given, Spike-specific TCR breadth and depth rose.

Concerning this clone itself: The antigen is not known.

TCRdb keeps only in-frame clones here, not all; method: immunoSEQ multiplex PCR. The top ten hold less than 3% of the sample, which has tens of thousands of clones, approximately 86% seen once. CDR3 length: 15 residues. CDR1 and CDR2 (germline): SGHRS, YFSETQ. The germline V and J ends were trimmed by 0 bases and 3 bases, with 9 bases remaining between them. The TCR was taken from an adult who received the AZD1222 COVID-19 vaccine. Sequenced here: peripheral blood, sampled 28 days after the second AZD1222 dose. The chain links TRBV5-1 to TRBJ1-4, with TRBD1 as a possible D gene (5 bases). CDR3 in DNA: TGCGCCAGCAGCTTGGCGGGGGGGGCTAATGAAAAACTGTTTTTT. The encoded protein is CASSLAGGANEKLFF.